These 30 T cell receptor beta chains share one sample of origin, sequenced in a study of blood T cell repertoires in COVID-19. Sequencing was performed with immunoSEQ multiplex PCR; in TCRdb, only in-frame clones are kept and a portion is missing. Here the sample spans around 110,000 clones, approximately 88% being singletons. What was sequenced was peripheral blood. The receptors derive from a man aged 45-60 years with active or convalescent COVID-19.

The chain is built from TRBV5-1 and TRBJ2-1, with 7 nucleotides matching TRBD2. The CDR3 runs 16 residues. The junction had 4 bases not matched to a gene; V was cut back by 1 base and J by 0 bases. The germline CDR1 and CDR2 sequences are SGHRS and YFSETQ. The CDR3 here is CASSLNSGYSYNEQFF. The CDR3 DNA is TGCGCCAGCAGCTTGAATAGCGGGTACTCCTACAATGAGCAGTTCTTC.

This chain uses TRBV7-9 with TRBJ1-1, with D perhaps TRBD1 (6 bases). The CDR3 runs 12 residues. CDR1 and CDR2 (germline): SEHNR, FQNEAQ (reference sequence). Trimming stripped 2 bases from V and 10 bases from J, with 11 bases between. CDR3 DNA: TGTGCCAGCAGCTTAAGGGAGACAGGAGCTTTCTTT. Translated: CASSLRETGAFF.

This clone was observed once. This chain connects TRBV10-3 to TRBJ1-2; tentative D call: TRBD1 (5 bases). Per the germline V gene, CDR1 is ENHRY and CDR2 is SYGVKD. This CDR3 has 15 amino acids. The germline V and J ends were trimmed by 0 bases and 4 bases, with 12 bases remaining between them. The CDR3 loop is CAISESPGRVYGYTF. CDR3 sequence (DNA): TGTGCCATCAGTGAGTCTCCAGGGAGGGTCTATGGCTACACCTTC.

This chain joins TRBV5-1 and TRBJ2-5; weak D call: TRBD2 (6 bases). Germline V lookup: CDR1 SGHRS, CDR2 YFSETQ. V dropped 5 bases and J dropped 0 bases, with 20 bases sitting between them. The CDR3 runs 17 residues. The DNA of the CDR3 is TGCGCCAGCAGGGAGTTGTACGGACTACCTTACCAAGAGACCCAGTACTTC. Amino acid sequence: CASRELYGLPYQETQYF.

J is TRBJ1-3 and V is TRBV7-9, with no clear D. V lost 3 bases and J 0 bases, leaving 21 bases between the germline ends. The length of the CDR3 is 19 residues. CDR1 is SEHNR, CDR2 FQNEAQ, per germline (reference sequence). CDR3 sequence (DNA): TGTGCCAGCAGCTTCACTTCTCCCCCGAGGCTAAACTCTGGAAACACCATATATTTT. Protein product: CASSFTSPPRLNSGNTIYF. Combining the CDR3 with reference TRBV7-9 and TRBJ1-3 gives the whole variable domain DTGVSQNPRHKITKRGQNVTFRCDPISEHNRLYWYRQTLGQGPEFLTYFQNEAQLEKSRLLSDRFSAERPKGSFSTLEIQRTEQGDSAMYLCASSFTSPPRLNSGNTIYFGEGSWLTVV.

V is TRBV18 and J is TRBJ1-4; D may be TRBD1 (5 bases). This CDR3 is built from 15 residues. V was pared by 6 bases and J by 6 bases, with 17 bases between. Germline V gives CDR1 KGHSH, CDR2 LQKENI. The CDR3 nucleotides are TGTGCCAGCTCCCCCACGGGGGGATTGGATGAAAAACTGTTTTTT. Protein sequence: CASSPTGGLDEKLFF.

This clone was seen only once. V usage is TRBV6-2 or TRBV6-3 and J usage is TRBJ2-1; 14 positions agree with TRBD2. V lost 4 bases to trimming and J lost 7 bases; unmatched junction nucleotides: 3. This CDR3 has 15 residues. Germline V gene lookup returns CDR1 MNHEY and CDR2 SVGEGT. The chain's CDR3 is CASSWGTSGSNEQFF. The CDR3 DNA reads TGTGCCAGCAGTTGGGGGACTAGCGGGAGTAATGAGCAGTTCTTC.

V gene TRBV21-1 combines with J gene TRBJ2-1; the table names TRBD2, a call not compared with the DNA. TRBV21-1 counts as a pseudogene. CDR3 length: 15 residues. The CDR3 DNA sequence: TGTGCCAGCAGCCCCCGACTAGCGGCTAACAATGAGCAGTTCTTC. This sequence encodes CASSPRLAANNEQFF.

The chain uses TRBV11-2 and TRBJ2-1; D is possibly TRBD1 (5 bases). Germline CDR1 and CDR2: SGHAT and FQNNGV. The V end lost 3 bases, the J end lost 6 bases, and 24 bases lay between the germline ends. There are 18 residues in the CDR3. The CDR3 loop is CASSFRPPRADGANEQFF. The CDR3 nucleotides read TGTGCCAGCAGCTTTCGCCCCCCTCGGGCTGATGGGGCCAATGAGCAGTTCTTC. Full variable domain (remainder filled in from reference TRBV11-2 and TRBJ2-1): EAGVAQSPRYKIIEKRQSVAFWCNPISGHATLYWYQQILGQGPKLLIQFQNNGVVDDSQLPKDRFSAERLKGVDSTLKIQPAKLEDSAVYLCASSFRPPRADGANEQFFGPGTRLTVL.

The chain combines TRBV21-1 with TRBJ1-1; TRBD1, the D gene given by the table, was not confirmed from the DNA. TRBV21-1 is termed a pseudogene. This CDR3 has 15 residues. The CDR3 DNA follows: TGTGCCAGCAGCGGACAGGGGGCCGGGAACACTGAAGCTTTCTTT. This translates into CASSGQGAGNTEAFF.

This chain connects TRBV18 to TRBJ1-5; 7 bases are shared with TRBD1. Germline CDR1 KGHSH, CDR2 LQKENI. The CDR3 has 15 amino acids. V shed 1 base, J shed 5 bases, and the junction held 5 bases outside the gene matches. CDR3 sequence: CASSPRTGEDQPQHF. The DNA for the CDR3 is TGTGCCAGCTCACCACGAACAGGGGAGGATCAGCCCCAGCATTTT.

This CDR3 reads CASSSPLRAANYGYTF. CDR3 in DNA: TGTGCCAGCAGCTCGCCCCTCAGGGCGGCAAACTATGGCTACACCTTC. The chain couples TRBV5-5 to TRBJ1-2; perhaps TRBD1 as D (5 bases). The CDR3 is 16 residues long. Germline CDR1 and CDR2: SGHKS and YYEKEE (reference sequence). Trimming cost V 3 bases and J 2 bases, with 17 bases left between them.

The CDR3 is CASRHPGGTEAFF. CDR3 nucleotide sequence: TGTGCCAGCAGACACCCAGGGGGCACTGAAGCTTTCTTT. The rearrangement links TRBV28 to TRBJ1-1; 7 nucleotides align to TRBD1. CDR3 length equals 13 residues. The junction had 5 bases not matched to a gene; V was cut back by 6 bases and J by 4 bases. Germline assignment: CDR1 MDHEN and CDR2 SYDVKM. Filled out from reference TRBV28 and TRBJ1-1, the complete variable domain reads DVKVTQSSRYLVKRTGEKVFLECVQDMDHENMFWYRQDPGLGLRLIYFSYDVKMKEKGDIPEGYSVSREKKERFSLILESASTNQTSMYLCASRHPGGTEAFFGQGTRLTVV.

The rearrangement uses TRBV27 and TRBJ2-2, with 11 nucleotides matching TRBD2. The J segment lost 0 bases and the V segment lost 7 bases, leaving 1 base of the junction unmatched. Per the germline V gene, CDR1 is MNHEY and CDR2 is SMNVEV (reference sequence). There are 15 residues in the CDR3. The CDR3 loop reads CASKGLAANTGELFF. The CDR3 DNA reads TGTGCCAGCAAGGGACTAGCGGCGAACACCGGGGAGCTGTTTTTT.

Remarks on this clone: This same CDR3 is encoded by further DNA sequences in the sample. The rearrangement uses TRBV4-1 and TRBJ1-4, with D possibly TRBD1 on 6 matching bases. CDR1 is MGHRA, CDR2 YSYEKL, per germline. The CDR3 is 16 amino acids. Between the trimmed V and J ends, which lost 1 base and 7 bases, there was a span of 16 bases. The chain's CDR3 is CASSQVGGRGREKLFF. CDR3 sequence (DNA): TGCGCCAGCAGCCAAGTTGGCGGCAGGGGTCGTGAAAAACTGTTTTTT.

The chain employs TRBV18 and TRBJ1-1; possibly TRBD1 for D (6 bases). CDR1 is KGHSH and CDR2 is LQKENI in the germline V gene. CDR3 length equals 15 residues. V was trimmed by 5 bases and J by 1 base, leaving 14 bases between them. The CDR3 DNA reads as TGTGCCAGCTCAGAGAACAGGGCCCCGAACACTGAAGCTTTCTTT. Translation: CASSENRAPNTEAFF.

The chain has TRBV6-5 and TRBJ1-1, with no clear D. The CDR3 is 13 amino acids. The V end lost 2 bases, the J end lost 4 bases, and 8 bases lay between the germline ends. Germline-derived CDR1 and CDR2 are MNHEY and SVGAGI. The CDR3 is CASSYGSGTEAFF. CDR3 coding DNA: TGTGCCAGCAGTTACGGGTCAGGCACTGAAGCTTTCTTT.

V gene TRBV18 combines with J gene TRBJ2-1; 9 nucleotides agree with TRBD2. Germline CDR1 is KGHSH and CDR2 is LQKENI. There are 15 residues in the CDR3. After removal of 2 bases from V and 8 bases from J, the junction contained 7 bases not matched to a gene. CDR3 sequence: CASSPAGGPLDEQFF. The CDR3 DNA reads as TGTGCCAGCTCACCAGCGGGAGGGCCTTTAGATGAGCAGTTCTTC. Supplemented by reference TRBV18 and TRBJ2-1, the full variable domain reads NAGVMQNPRHLVRRRGQEARLRCSPMKGHSHVYWYRQLPEEGLKFMVYLQKENIIDESGMPKERFSAEFPKEGPSILRIQQVVRGDSAAYFCASSPAGGPLDEQFFGPGTRLTVL.

This chain joins TRBV18 and TRBJ2-2, with D tentatively TRBD2 (5 bases). Germline CDR1 and CDR2: KGHSH and LQKENI. Trimming cost V 2 bases and J 7 bases, with 5 bases left between them. CDR3 size: 12 residues. The CDR3: CASSPGGGELFF. In DNA, the CDR3 is TGTGCCAGCTCACCAGGAGGCGGGGAGCTGTTTTTT.

The gene calls are TRBV9 and TRBJ2-1; 14 positions match TRBD2. V trimming: 3 bases; J trimming: 6 bases; junction bases outside the gene matches: 5. This CDR3 is built from 16 residues. Germline loops: CDR1 SGDLS, CDR2 YYNGEE. CDR3 nucleotides: TGTGCCAGCAGCGGGGGACTAGCGGGAGAACGCAATGAGCAGTTCTTC. It encodes CASSGGLAGERNEQFF.

The chain is built from TRBV3-1 (or the pseudogene TRBV3-2) and TRBJ2-1; TRBD2 aligns across 14 bases. Trimming at V came to 4 bases and at J to 2 bases, leaving 1 base not matched to a gene. In germline, CDR1 is LGHDT, CDR2 YNNKEL (reference sequence). The CDR3 runs to 16 residues. The CDR3 DNA sequence: TGTGCCAGCAGCCGACTAGCGGGAGGGCCCTACAATGAGCAGTTCTTC. Its protein is CASSRLAGGPYNEQFF.

This clone has only one observation. The gene calls are TRBV28 and TRBJ1-1; D remains unclear. Germline loops: CDR1 MDHEN, CDR2 SYDVKM. The V end lost 2 bases, the J end lost 5 bases, and 9 bases lay between the germline ends. The CDR3 is made up of 13 amino acids. As DNA, the CDR3 is TGTGCCAGCAGTTTAGTGGGCTATACTGAAGCTTTCTTT. Residues: CASSLVGYTEAFF. The variable domain in full, with the rest retrieved from reference TRBV28 and TRBJ1-1, is DVKVTQSSRYLVKRTGEKVFLECVQDMDHENMFWYRQDPGLGLRLIYFSYDVKMKEKGDIPEGYSVSREKKERFSLILESASTNQTSMYLCASSLVGYTEAFFGQGTRLTVV.

The chain recombines TRBV28 with TRBJ2-3, with 15 positions matching TRBD2. V gave up 5 bases and J gave up 5 bases; unmatched junction bases: 11. Germline CDR1 reads MDHEN; CDR2 reads SYDVKM. The CDR3 runs 18 residues. The CDR3 sequence: CASSRGLAGGPMLDTQYF. DNA of the CDR3: TGTGCCAGCAGTCGAGGACTAGCGGGAGGGCCGATGTTAGATACGCAGTATTTT.

The chain is built from TRBV18 and TRBJ1-3, with a weak D call TRBD1 (5 bases). CDR3 length: 16 residues. Germline-derived CDR1 and CDR2 are KGHSH and LQKENI. Trimming removed 4 bases at V and 1 base at J, with 14 bases between. The CDR3 sequence: CASSRDSESSGNTIYF. DNA for the CDR3: TGTGCCAGCTCACGAGACAGCGAGTCGTCTGGAAACACCATATATTTT.

The chain is built from TRBV2 and TRBJ1-2; 8 positions agree with TRBD1. This CDR3 is built from 15 residues. With 4 bases clipped from V and 3 bases from J, the junction kept 7 bases outside the gene matches. Germline values: CDR1 SNHLY, CDR2 FYNNEI. Here the CDR3 reads CASSGGDRNHYGYTF. In DNA, the CDR3 is TGTGCCAGCAGTGGAGGGGACAGGAATCACTATGGCTACACCTTC.

The chain couples TRBV9 to TRBJ2-7; 7 nucleotides match TRBD1. The CDR3 sequence is 13 residues long. Germline V gene data show CDR1 as SGDLS and CDR2 as YYNGEE. V was clipped by 2 bases and J by 7 bases; unmatched bases: 6. CDR3 loop: CASSVDRTGEQYF. The DNA of the CDR3 is TGTGCCAGCAGCGTGGACAGGACGGGAGAGCAGTACTTC.

The gene calls are TRBV6-5 and TRBJ2-1; 8 bases match TRBD2. Germline lookup yields CDR1 MNHEY and CDR2 SVGAGI. The V segment lost 5 bases and the J segment 8 bases; nucleotides outside the gene matches: 8. There are 14 residues in the CDR3. The DNA of the CDR3 is TGTGCCAGCAGTAGGGGACTAGGAACTGATGAGCAGTTCTTC. This gives the protein CASSRGLGTDEQFF.

The chain uses TRBV12-3 or TRBV12-4 and TRBJ2-3; the D gene is possibly TRBD1 (6 bases). CDR3 length: 13 amino acids. V was cut by 7 bases and J by 2 bases, with 10 bases left in between. The CDR3 region has the DNA TGTGCCAGCAAAACAGGGAACACAGATACGCAGTATTTT. It translates to CASKTGNTDTQYF.

This clone was recorded many times. The chain couples TRBV23-1 to TRBJ1-5, with no clear D. TRBV23-1 is an ORF; its function is uncertain. This CDR3 is 14 amino acids long. V gave up 0 bases and J gave up 7 bases, with 10 bases separating them. This CDR3 is CASSQSCREQPQHF. CDR3 DNA: TGCGCCAGCAGTCAATCGTGCCGGGAACAGCCCCAGCATTTT.

The chain combines TRBV30 with TRBJ2-6, with a weak D call TRBD1 (6 bases). The CDR3 has 15 residues. Trimming took off 4 bases at V and 2 bases at J, with 12 bases between the two ends. Germline V CDR1 and CDR2: GTSNPN, SVGIG (reference sequence). CDR3: CAWTYSGAGANVLTF. The CDR3 nucleotides are TGTGCCTGGACCTACTCAGGGGCTGGGGCCAACGTCCTGACTTTC.